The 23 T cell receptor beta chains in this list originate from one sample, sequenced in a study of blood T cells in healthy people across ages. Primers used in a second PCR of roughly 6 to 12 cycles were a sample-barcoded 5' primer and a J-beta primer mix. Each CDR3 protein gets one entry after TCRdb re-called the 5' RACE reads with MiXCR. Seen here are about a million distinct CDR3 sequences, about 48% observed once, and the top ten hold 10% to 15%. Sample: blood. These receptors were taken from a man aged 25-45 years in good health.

CDR3 in amino acids: CAIAPYKGTHNEQFF. The DNA of the CDR3 is TGTGCCATCGCTCCGTATAAAGGTACCCACAATGAGCAGTTCTTC. The chain recombines TRBV28 with TRBJ2-1, with no clear D. V lost 10 bases, J lost 5 bases, and 21 bases lay in between. Germline V gene sequence: CDR1 MDHEN, CDR2 SYDVKM. The CDR3 contains 15 residues.

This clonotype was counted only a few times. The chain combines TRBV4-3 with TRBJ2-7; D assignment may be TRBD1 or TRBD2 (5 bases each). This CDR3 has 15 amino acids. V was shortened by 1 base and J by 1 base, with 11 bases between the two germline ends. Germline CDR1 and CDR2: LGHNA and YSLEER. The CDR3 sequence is CASSQGREGSYEQYF. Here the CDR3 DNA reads TGCGCCAGCAGCCAAGGCAGAGAGGGGTCCTACGAGCAGTACTTC.

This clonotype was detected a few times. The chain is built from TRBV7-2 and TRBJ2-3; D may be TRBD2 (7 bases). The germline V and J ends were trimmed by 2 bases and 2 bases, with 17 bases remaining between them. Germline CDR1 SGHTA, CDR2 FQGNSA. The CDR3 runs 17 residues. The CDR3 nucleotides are TGTGCCAGCAGCTTAACCTCAGGCGGGGGCCTCACAGATACGCAGTATTTT. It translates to CASSLTSGGGLTDTQYF. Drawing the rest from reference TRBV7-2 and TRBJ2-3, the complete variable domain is GAGVSQSPSNKVTEKGKDVELRCDPISGHTALYWYRQSLGQGLEFLIYFQGNSAPDKSGLPSDRFSAERTGGSVSTLTIQRTQQEDSAVYLCASSLTSGGGLTDTQYFGPGTRLTVL.

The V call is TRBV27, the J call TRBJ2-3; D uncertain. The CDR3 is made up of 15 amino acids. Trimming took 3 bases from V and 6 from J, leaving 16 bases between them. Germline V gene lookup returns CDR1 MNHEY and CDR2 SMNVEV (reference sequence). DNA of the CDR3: TGTGCCAGCAGTTTCAATTTCGCAAGAGCCGATACGCAGTATTTT. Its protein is CASSFNFARADTQYF.

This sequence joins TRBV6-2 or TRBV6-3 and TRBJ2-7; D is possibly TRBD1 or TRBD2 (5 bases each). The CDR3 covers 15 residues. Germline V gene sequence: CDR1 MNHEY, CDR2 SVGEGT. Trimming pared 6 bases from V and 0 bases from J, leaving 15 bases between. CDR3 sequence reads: CASRLTGRISYEQYF. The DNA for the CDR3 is TGTGCCAGCAGGCTTACGGGGCGAATCTCCTACGAGCAGTACTTC.

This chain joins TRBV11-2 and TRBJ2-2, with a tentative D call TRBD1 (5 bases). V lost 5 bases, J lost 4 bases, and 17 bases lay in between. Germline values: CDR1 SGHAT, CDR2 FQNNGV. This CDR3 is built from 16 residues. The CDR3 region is CASSPRGQTLTGELFF. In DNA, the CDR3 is TGTGCCAGCAGCCCTAGGGGTCAGACCCTCACCGGGGAGCTGTTTTTT.

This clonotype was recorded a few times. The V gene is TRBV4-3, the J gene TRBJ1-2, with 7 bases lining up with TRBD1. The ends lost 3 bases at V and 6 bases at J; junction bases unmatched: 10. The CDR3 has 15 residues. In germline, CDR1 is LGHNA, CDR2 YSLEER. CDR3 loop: CASSQGRQGPHGYTF. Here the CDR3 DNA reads TGCGCCAGCAGCCAGGGTCGACAGGGTCCCCATGGCTACACCTTC.

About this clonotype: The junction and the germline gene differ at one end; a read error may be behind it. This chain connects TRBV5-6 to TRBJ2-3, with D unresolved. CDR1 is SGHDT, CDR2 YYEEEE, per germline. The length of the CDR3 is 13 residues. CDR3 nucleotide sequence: TGTGCCTGCAGTCCGGATGTCGCAGATACGCAGTATTTT. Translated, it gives CACSPDVADTQYF.

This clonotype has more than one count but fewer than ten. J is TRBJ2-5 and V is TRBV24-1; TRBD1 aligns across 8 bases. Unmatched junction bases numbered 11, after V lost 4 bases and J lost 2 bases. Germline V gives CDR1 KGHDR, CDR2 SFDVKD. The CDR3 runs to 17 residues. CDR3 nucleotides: TGTGCCACCAGTGAGGGGAAGACAGGGGTCCTGCAAGAGACCCAGTACTTC. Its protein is CATSEGKTGVLQETQYF.

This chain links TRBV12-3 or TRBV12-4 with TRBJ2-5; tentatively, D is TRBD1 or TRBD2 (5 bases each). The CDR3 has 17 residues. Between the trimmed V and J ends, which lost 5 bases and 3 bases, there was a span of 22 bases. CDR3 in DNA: TGTGCCAGCAGTCCAATCCTGGGACGGGCACCAAAAGAGACCCAGTACTTC. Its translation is CASSPILGRAPKETQYF.

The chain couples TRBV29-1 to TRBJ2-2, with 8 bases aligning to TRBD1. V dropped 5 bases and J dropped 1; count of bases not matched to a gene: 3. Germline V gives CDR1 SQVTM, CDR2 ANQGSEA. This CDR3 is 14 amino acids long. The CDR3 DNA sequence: TGCAGCGTTCAAGGACAGGGGAACACCGGGGAGCTGTTTTTT. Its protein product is CSVQGQGNTGELFF.

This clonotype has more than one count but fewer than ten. DNA for the CDR3: TGCGCCAGCAGCTTGGGATTTGGGGGGCAACTTCAAAATACGCAGTATTTT. This translates into CASSLGFGGQLQNTQYF. This rearrangement joins TRBV5-1 to TRBJ2-3; the D gene could be TRBD1 or TRBD2 (6 bases each). Trimming took off 0 bases at V and 7 bases at J, with 21 bases between the two ends. Germline CDR1 SGHRS, CDR2 YFSETQ. The CDR3 is made up of 17 amino acids.

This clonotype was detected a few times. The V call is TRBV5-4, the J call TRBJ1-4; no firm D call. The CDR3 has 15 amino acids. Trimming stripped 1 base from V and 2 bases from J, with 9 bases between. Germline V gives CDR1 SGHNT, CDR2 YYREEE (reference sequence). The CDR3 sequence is CASSLLGPTNEKLFF. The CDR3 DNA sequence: TGTGCCAGCAGCTTGCTTGGGCCCACTAATGAAAAACTGTTTTTT.

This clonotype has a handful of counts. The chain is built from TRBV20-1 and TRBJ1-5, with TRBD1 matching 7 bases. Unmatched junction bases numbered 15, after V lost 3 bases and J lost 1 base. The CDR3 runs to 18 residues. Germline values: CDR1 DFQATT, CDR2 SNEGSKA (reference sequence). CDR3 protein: CSARPPTGLRGSNQPQHF. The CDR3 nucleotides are TGCAGTGCTAGGCCCCCGACAGGGTTAAGAGGGAGCAATCAGCCCCAGCATTTT.

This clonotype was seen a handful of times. CDR3 region: CASSLEGTTADTQYF. CDR3 nucleotides: TGTGCCAGCAGCTTAGAAGGCACGACAGCAGATACGCAGTATTTT. V and J are TRBV11-2 and TRBJ2-3; TRBD1 might be the D (5 bases). Germline V gene lookup returns CDR1 SGHAT and CDR2 FQNNGV. The V and J ends lost 0 bases and 4 bases respectively, with 11 bases between them. The CDR3 extends over 15 amino acids. The full variable domain, in which reference TRBV11-2 and TRBJ2-3 provide the parts outside the CDR3, is EAGVAQSPRYKIIEKRQSVAFWCNPISGHATLYWYQQILGQGPKLLIQFQNNGVVDDSQLPKDRFSAERLKGVDSTLKIQPAKLEDSAVYLCASSLEGTTADTQYFGPGTRLTVL.

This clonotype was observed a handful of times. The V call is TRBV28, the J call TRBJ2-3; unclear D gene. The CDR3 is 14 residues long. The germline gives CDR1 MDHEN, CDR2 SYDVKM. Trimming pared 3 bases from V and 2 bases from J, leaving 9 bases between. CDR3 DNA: TGTGCCAGCAGTTTGGAGCCCTCCACAGATACGCAGTATTTT. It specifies CASSLEPSTDTQYF.

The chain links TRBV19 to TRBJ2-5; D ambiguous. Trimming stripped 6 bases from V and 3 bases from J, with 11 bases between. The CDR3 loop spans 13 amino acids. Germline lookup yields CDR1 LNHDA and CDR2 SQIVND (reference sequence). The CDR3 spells CASSPLTEETQYF. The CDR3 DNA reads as TGTGCCAGTAGCCCACTCACGGAAGAGACCCAGTACTTC.

This CDR3 is CASSLGRALEKLFF. The CDR3 DNA sequence: TGTGCCAGCAGTTTGGGGAGGGCTCTTGAAAAACTGTTTTTT. This chain links TRBV12-3 or TRBV12-4 with TRBJ1-4, with D unresolved. The CDR3 sequence is 14 residues long. V was pared by 3 bases and J by 7 bases, with 12 bases between.

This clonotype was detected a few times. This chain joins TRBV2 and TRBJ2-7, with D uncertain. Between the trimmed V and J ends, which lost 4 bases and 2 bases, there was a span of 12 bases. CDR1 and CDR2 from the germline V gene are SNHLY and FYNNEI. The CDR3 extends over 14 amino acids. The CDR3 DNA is TGTGCCAGCAGTGGACGGGTTGTGACCTACGAGCAGTACTTC. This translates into CASSGRVVTYEQYF.

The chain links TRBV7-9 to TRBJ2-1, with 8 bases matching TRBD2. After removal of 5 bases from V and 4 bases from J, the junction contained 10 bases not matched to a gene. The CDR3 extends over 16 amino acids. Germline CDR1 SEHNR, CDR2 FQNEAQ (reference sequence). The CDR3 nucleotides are TGTGCCAGCAGCCGCGGCGGTAGCGGGGTATACAATGAGCAGTTCTTC. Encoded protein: CASSRGGSGVYNEQFF.

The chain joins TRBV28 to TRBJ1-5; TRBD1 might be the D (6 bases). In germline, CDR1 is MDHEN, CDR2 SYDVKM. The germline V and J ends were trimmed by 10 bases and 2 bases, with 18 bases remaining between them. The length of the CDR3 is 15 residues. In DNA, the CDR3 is TGTGCCACCCTACAGGGATCGTCGGGCAATCAGCCCCAGCATTTT. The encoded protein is CATLQGSSGNQPQHF.

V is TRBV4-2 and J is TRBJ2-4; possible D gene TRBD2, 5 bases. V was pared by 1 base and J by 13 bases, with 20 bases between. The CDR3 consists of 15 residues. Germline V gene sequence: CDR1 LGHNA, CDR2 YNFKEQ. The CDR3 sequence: CASSQVVDYPGEQYF. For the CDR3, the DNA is TGTGCCAGCAGCCAAGTGGTAGACTACCCTGGGGAGCAGTACTTC.

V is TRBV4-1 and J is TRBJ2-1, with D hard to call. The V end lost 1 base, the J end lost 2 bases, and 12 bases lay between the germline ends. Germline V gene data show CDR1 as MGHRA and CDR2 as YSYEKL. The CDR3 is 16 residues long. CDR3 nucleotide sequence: TGCGCCAGCAGCCAAGGCGCATCGGGTACCTACAATGAGCAGTTCTTC. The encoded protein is CASSQGASGTYNEQFF.